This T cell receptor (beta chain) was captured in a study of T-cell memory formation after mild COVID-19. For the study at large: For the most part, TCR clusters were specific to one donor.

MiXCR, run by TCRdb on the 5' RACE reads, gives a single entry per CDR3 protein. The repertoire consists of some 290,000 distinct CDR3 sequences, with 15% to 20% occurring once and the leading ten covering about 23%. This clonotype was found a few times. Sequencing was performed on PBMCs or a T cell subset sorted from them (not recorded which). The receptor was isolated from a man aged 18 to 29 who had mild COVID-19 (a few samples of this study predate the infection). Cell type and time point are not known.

CDR3 nucleotide sequence: TGTGCCAGCAGCCGGGACAGAATTGTTGAGCAGTTCTTC. This encodes CASSRDRIVEQFF. The chain combines TRBV3-1 with TRBJ2-1; 7 bases line up with TRBD1. The CDR3 has 13 residues. The V segment lost 4 bases and the J segment 9 bases; nucleotides outside the gene matches: 6. The germline V gene has CDR1 LGHDT and CDR2 YNNKEL (reference sequence).